The next 25 T cell receptor beta chains were all read from a single sample in a study of radiotherapy plus CTLA-4 blockade in lung cancer. Libraries were prepared by immunoSEQ multiplex PCR; TCRdb keeps only in-frame clonotypes and omits some of them. The data show 30,000 to 35,000 clones, with 70% seen just once and 3.5% to 4.5% held by the top ten. The sequenced sample was peripheral blood, obtained from a patient treated with radiotherapy plus ipilimumab. The receptor set was obtained from a human donor with non-small cell lung cancer who had stable disease on radiotherapy plus ipilimumab.

The J gene is TRBJ2-7, the V gene TRBV7-2; D perhaps matches TRBD1 (5 bases). The V end was cut by 7 bases, the J end by 5 bases, with 15 bases between. Per the germline V gene, CDR1 is SGHTA and CDR2 is FQGNSA. The CDR3 extends over 13 amino acids. The CDR3 DNA sequence: TGTGCCAGCACCCCCGGCCCAGGGAACGAGCAGTACTTC. Translating it yields CASTPGPGNEQYF. Supplemented by reference TRBV7-2 and TRBJ2-7, the full variable domain reads GAGVSQSPSNKVTEKGKDVELRCDPISGHTALYWYRQSLGQGLEFLIYFQGNSAPDKSGLPSDRFSAERTGGSVSTLTIQRTQQEDSAVYLCASTPGPGNEQYFGPGTRLTVT.

Only one count was recorded for this clone. The chain uses TRBV20-1 and TRBJ2-5; D is uncertain. V shed 5 bases and J shed 0 bases, with 4 bases lying between them. The CDR3 length is 11 residues. Germline loops: CDR1 DFQATT, CDR2 SNEGSKA (reference sequence). CDR3 sequence reads: CSADHQETQYF. CDR3 DNA: TGCAGTGCTGACCACCAAGAGACCCAGTACTTC.

The CDR3 bases are TGTGCCAGCAGCCTCTCCTACGAGCAGTACTTC. This translates into CASSLSYEQYF. This chain joins TRBV13 and TRBJ2-7; D gene unclear. The CDR3 is made up of 11 amino acids. Deletions cut 5 bases from V and 0 bases from J, with 2 bases between. Germline values: CDR1 PRHDT, CDR2 FYEKMQ (reference sequence).

This clone was seen only a few times. The J gene is TRBJ2-5, the V gene TRBV2, with 9 bases fitting TRBD1. Trimming took 4 bases from V and 3 from J; bases not matched to a gene: 24. CDR1 is SNHLY, CDR2 FYNNEI, per germline. The CDR3 is made up of 21 amino acids. CDR3 in DNA: TGTGCCAGCAGTGCGGGGACAGGGCAGGCTACCGGTTTCCGCGACAAAGAGACCCAGTACTTC. Its protein product is CASSAGTGQATGFRDKETQYF. Complete variable domain (other parts from reference TRBV2 and TRBJ2-5): EPEVTQTPSHQVTQMGQEVILRCVPISNHLYFYWYRQILGQKVEFLVSFYNNEISEKSEIFDDQFSVERPDGSNFTLKIRSTKLEDSAMYFCASSAGTGQATGFRDKETQYFGPGTRLLVL.

The chain recombines TRBV18 with TRBJ2-3, with 13 bases fitting TRBD2. Germline V CDR1 and CDR2: KGHSH, LQKENI. The CDR3 has 19 residues. The junction had 9 bases not matched to a gene; V was cut back by 1 base and J by 2 bases. The CDR3, as DNA: TGTGCCAGCTCACCACGAAAGACCGGGACTAGCGGGAACACAGATACGCAGTATTTT. It yields the protein CASSPRKTGTSGNTDTQYF.

CDR3 sequence reads: CASSLTSSYNEQFF. CDR3 sequence (DNA): TGTGCCAGCAGCTTAACGTCTTCCTACAATGAGCAGTTCTTC. The chain combines TRBV7-3 with TRBJ2-1; the D is unclear. This CDR3 contains 14 residues. Trimming pared 0 bases from V and 1 base from J, leaving 4 bases between. The V gene's germline CDR1 is SGHTA and CDR2 FQGTGA.

Here the CDR3 reads CASSQGTVNEKLFF. In DNA, the CDR3 is TGTGCCAGCAGCCAAGGGACAGTGAATGAAAAACTGTTTTTT. The chain couples TRBV4-2 to TRBJ1-4, with a weak D call TRBD1 (6 bases). Germline V gene data show CDR1 as LGHNA and CDR2 as YNFKEQ. V was clipped by 1 base and J by 5 bases, with 8 bases between them. This CDR3 contains 14 residues.

This clone was counted once. The chain combines TRBV6-5 with TRBJ2-7; unclear D gene. The CDR3 is 13 residues long. V lost 4 bases to trimming and J lost 0 bases, with 7 bases between them. Germline V gene data show CDR1 as MNHEY and CDR2 as SVGAGI. CDR3 amino acids: CASSFGYSYEQYF. As DNA, the CDR3 is TGTGCCAGCAGTTTCGGGTACTCCTACGAGCAGTACTTC.

This clone was picked up one time. The V gene is TRBV7-9, the J gene TRBJ2-1, with 12 bases aligning to TRBD2. The CDR3 contains 15 residues. Germline CDR1 SEHNR, CDR2 FQNEAQ (reference sequence). With V trimmed by 6 bases and J by 6 bases, 6 bases remained unmatched. CDR3 amino acids: CASRPSGRVVNEQFF. CDR3 DNA: TGTGCCAGCAGACCTAGCGGGAGGGTTGTCAATGAGCAGTTCTTC.

This chain connects TRBV6-5 to TRBJ1-2; D uncertain. Germline V gene sequence: CDR1 MNHEY, CDR2 SVGAGI. V gave up 4 bases and J gave up 4 bases, with 16 bases separating them. The CDR3 has 15 residues. CDR3 nucleotide sequence: TGTGCCAGCAGTTCGATTTGGCGAAAACCCTATGGCTACACCTTC. Its protein product is CASSSIWRKPYGYTF.

As regards this clone: This sample includes further DNA sequences coding for the same CDR3. The chain joins TRBV18 to TRBJ1-4; D is ambiguous. The germline V and J ends were trimmed by 2 bases and 1 base, with 5 bases remaining between them. CDR1 and CDR2 (germline): KGHSH, LQKENI. The CDR3 covers 14 residues. DNA of the CDR3: TGTGCCAGCTCACCATCCGGAACTAATGAAAAACTGTTTTTT. Its translation is CASSPSGTNEKLFF.

The chain recombines TRBV11-2 with TRBJ2-3; D gene uncertain. The CDR3 extends over 19 amino acids. Looked up from germline, CDR1 is SGHAT and CDR2 is FQNNGV. Trimming took 2 bases from V and 0 from J, leaving 21 bases between them. CDR3 nucleotides: TGTGCCAGCAGCTTAAGGCGGAGTCGGTTGCAGGAAAGCACAGATACGCAGTATTTT. This codes for CASSLRRSRLQESTDTQYF.

The rearrangement links TRBV14 to TRBJ1-1, with D possibly matching TRBD1 (6 bases). The germline V and J ends were trimmed by 4 bases and 0 bases, with 6 bases remaining between them. This CDR3 is 13 amino acids long. Looked up from germline, CDR1 is SGHDN and CDR2 is FVKESK. This CDR3 is CASSRDMNTEAFF. CDR3 coding DNA: TGTGCCAGCAGCCGGGACATGAACACTGAAGCTTTCTTT.

The CDR3 region has the DNA TGTGCCAGTAGTTTCTATGGGGCCCAAGAGACCCAGTACTTC. This encodes CASSFYGAQETQYF. The genes are TRBV19 and TRBJ2-5; the D gene is possibly TRBD1 (5 bases). The CDR3 consists of 14 residues. The germline V gene encodes CDR1 LNHDA and CDR2 SQIVND (reference sequence). V gave up 5 bases and J gave up 1 base, with 11 bases separating them.

The CDR3 loop reads CASSRREGDTEAFF. The CDR3 DNA reads as TGCGCCAGCAGCCGCCGCGAAGGGGACACTGAAGCTTTCTTT. V is TRBV4-1 and J is TRBJ1-1; weak D call: TRBD1 (5 bases). Trimming removed 4 bases at V and 3 bases at J, with 12 bases between. Germline loops: CDR1 MGHRA, CDR2 YSYEKL. CDR3 length: 14 amino acids.

This clone was counted only a few times. The gene calls are TRBV6-6 and TRBJ1-5, with D possibly being TRBD1 (6 bases). The germline V and J ends were trimmed by 6 bases and 8 bases, with 14 bases remaining between them. The germline gives CDR1 MNHNY, CDR2 SVGAGI (reference sequence). The CDR3 length is 13 residues. The CDR3: CASRKQGLEPQHF. In DNA, the CDR3 is TGTGCCAGCAGAAAACAGGGTTTGGAGCCCCAGCATTTT.

This chain uses TRBV30 with TRBJ2-2, with TRBD2 as a possible D gene (6 bases). V lost 5 bases to trimming and J lost 5 bases, with 9 bases between them. The germline gives CDR1 GTSNPN, CDR2 SVGIG (reference sequence). CDR3 length: 12 residues. The CDR3 DNA reads TGTGCCTGGCGGGAGCATACCGGGGAGCTGTTTTTT. Protein product: CAWREHTGELFF.

J is TRBJ2-1 and V is TRBV9; tentative D call: TRBD1 (6 bases). V lost 0 bases and J lost 4, with 11 bases in between. The CDR3 consists of 15 residues. The germline CDR1 and CDR2 sequences are SGDLS and YYNGEE. The CDR3 loop reads CASSVDGRGYNEQFF. DNA of the CDR3: TGTGCCAGCAGCGTAGATGGCAGGGGTTACAATGAGCAGTTCTTC.

The chain has TRBV30 and TRBJ1-2; D is unclear. With 0 bases removed from V and 4 bases from J, the gap between germline ends came to 15 bases. The V gene's germline CDR1 is GTSNPN and CDR2 SVGIG (reference sequence). The CDR3 is made up of 15 amino acids. The CDR3 DNA is TGTGCCTGGAGTGTCCTAAGCGCAGCCTCCTATGGCTACACCTTC. Amino acids: CAWSVLSAASYGYTF.

V gene TRBV28 combines with J gene TRBJ2-5, with 10 bases fitting TRBD1. The germline V gene has CDR1 MDHEN and CDR2 SYDVKM. The V and J ends lost 2 bases and 5 bases, in that order; junction bases with no gene match: 11. The CDR3 runs to 17 residues. This CDR3 reads CASSLIGQGQGRETQYF. The DNA for the CDR3 is TGTGCCAGCAGTTTAATTGGTCAGGGACAGGGGAGGGAGACCCAGTACTTC.

This chain links TRBV28 with TRBJ2-2; no clear D gene. The V gene's germline CDR1 is MDHEN and CDR2 SYDVKM. CDR3 length equals 14 residues. Trimming took 4 bases from V and 3 from J, leaving 9 bases between them. This CDR3 reads CASSSGADTGELFF. The DNA for the CDR3 is TGTGCCAGCAGTTCAGGCGCGGACACCGGGGAGCTGTTTTTT.

The rearrangement uses TRBV19 and TRBJ1-1, with D possibly matching TRBD1 (6 bases). V lost 7 bases and J lost 0, with 27 bases in between. CDR3 size: 19 residues. CDR1 and CDR2 (germline): LNHDA, SQIVND (reference sequence). CDR3 DNA: TGTGCCAGTACCCCCAGAGGGGGGGCATCCACTCACTTGAACACTGAAGCTTTCTTT. Its protein is CASTPRGGASTHLNTEAFF.

CDR3 in amino acids: CASSTRQGKNEQYF. The DNA for the CDR3 is TGTGCCAGCAGCACCCGACAGGGGAAAAACGAGCAGTACTTC. The chain links TRBV5-4 to TRBJ2-7; TRBD1 agrees at 8 bases. The CDR3 covers 14 residues. J was trimmed by 5 bases and V by 4 bases; bases with no gene match: 8. Germline values: CDR1 SGHNT, CDR2 YYREEE (reference sequence).

CDR3 region: CASSLAFGSEAFF. DNA of the CDR3: TGTGCCAGCAGCTTAGCTTTTGGATCTGAAGCTTTCTTT. The chain combines TRBV11-1 with TRBJ1-1, with D uncertain. Per germline, CDR1 SGHAT and CDR2 FQDESV (reference sequence). Deletions cut 0 bases from V and 6 bases from J, with 8 bases between. The CDR3 contains 13 residues.

J is TRBJ2-7 and V is TRBV29-1; a possible D gene is TRBD2 (6 bases). V was pared by 4 bases and J by 0 bases, with 19 bases between. The CDR3 loop spans 16 amino acids. Germline V CDR1 and CDR2: SQVTM, ANQGSEA. CDR3 sequence: CSVAPAGGADSYEQYF. As DNA, the CDR3 is TGCAGCGTTGCCCCTGCCGGGGGAGCTGACTCCTACGAGCAGTACTTC.